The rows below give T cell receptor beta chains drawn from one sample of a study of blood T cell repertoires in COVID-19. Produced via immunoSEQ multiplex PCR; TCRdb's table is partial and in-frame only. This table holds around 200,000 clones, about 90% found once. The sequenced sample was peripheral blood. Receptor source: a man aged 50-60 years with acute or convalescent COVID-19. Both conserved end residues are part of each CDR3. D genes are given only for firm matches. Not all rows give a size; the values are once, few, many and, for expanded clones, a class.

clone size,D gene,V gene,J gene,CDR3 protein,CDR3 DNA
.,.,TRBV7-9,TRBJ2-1,CASSPSHEQFF,TGTGCCAGCAGTCCTAGCCATGAGCAGTTCTTC
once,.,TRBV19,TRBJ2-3,CASSSSSGDTQYF,TGTGCCAGTAGTTCGTCCTCAGGGGATACGCAGTATTTT
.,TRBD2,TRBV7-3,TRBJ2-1,CASTVAGGHLSYNEQFF,TGTGCCAGCACGGTAGCGGGGGGGCACCTCTCCTACAATGAGCAGTTCTTC
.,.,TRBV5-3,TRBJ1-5,CARSPVYLACFGNQPQHF,TGTGCCAGAAGCCCAGTATACCTCGCCTGTTTCGGCAATCAGCCCCAGCATTTT
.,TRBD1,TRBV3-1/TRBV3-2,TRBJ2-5,CASSLGQGITHTQYF,TGTGCCAGCAGCCTAGGACAGGGGATAACCCACACCCAGTACTTC
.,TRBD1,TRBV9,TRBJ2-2,CASSQRQGIGTGELFF,TGTGCCAGCAGCCAGAGACAGGGTATCGGCACCGGGGAGCTGTTTTTT
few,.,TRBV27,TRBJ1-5,CARLDSRNQPQHF,TGTGCCAGGTTAGACAGCCGCAATCAGCCCCAGCATTTT
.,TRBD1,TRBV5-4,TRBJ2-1,CASSAGTAHSYNEQFF,TGTGCCAGCAGCGCCGGGACAGCACACTCTTACAATGAGCAGTTCTTC
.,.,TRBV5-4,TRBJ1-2,CASSLSSQGRGYTF,TGTGCCAGCAGCTTATCCTCACAGGGTCGCGGCTACACCTTC
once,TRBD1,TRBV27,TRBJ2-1,CASSLWDRGINEQFF,TGTGCCAGCAGTTTATGGGACAGGGGTATTAATGAGCAGTTCTTC
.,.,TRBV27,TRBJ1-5,CASSLSGVQPQHF,TGTGCCAGCAGTTTGTCAGGGGTGCAGCCCCAGCATTTT
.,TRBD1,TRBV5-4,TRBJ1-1,CASSPGTGQSTEAFF,TGTGCCAGCAGCCCCGGGACAGGCCAATCCACTGAAGCTTTCTTT
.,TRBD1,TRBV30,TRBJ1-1,CAGMTGANTEAFF,TGTGCCGGCATGACAGGGGCGAACACTGAAGCTTTCTTT
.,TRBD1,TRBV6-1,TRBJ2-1,CASSERQGEFPYNEQFF,TGTGCCAGCAGTGAAAGACAGGGAGAGTTTCCATACAATGAGCAGTTCTTC
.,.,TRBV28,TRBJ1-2,CASSPFNMALGGYTF,TGTGCCAGCAGTCCTTTTAACATGGCCCTTGGTGGCTACACCTTC
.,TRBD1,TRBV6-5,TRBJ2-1,CASRPQGQGYNEQFF,TGTGCCAGCAGACCCCAGGGACAGGGGTACAATGAGCAGTTCTTC
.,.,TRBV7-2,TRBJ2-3,CASSSQQGTTDTQYF,TGTGCCAGCAGTTCCCAACAGGGAACTACAGATACGCAGTATTTT
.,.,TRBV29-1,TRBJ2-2,CSYRPGSGELFF,TGCAGCTACCGACCAGGGTCCGGGGAGCTGTTTTTT
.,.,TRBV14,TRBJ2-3,CASSQAPRRSPHF,TGTGCCAGCAGCCAAGCCCCTAGACGATCGCCCCATTTT
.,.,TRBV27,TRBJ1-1,CASSLRGEAFF,TGTGCCAGCAGTTTACGGGGAGAAGCTTTCTTT
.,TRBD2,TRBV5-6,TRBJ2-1,CASSLVRGDEQFF,TGTGCCAGCAGCTTGGTCCGGGGGGATGAGCAGTTCTTC
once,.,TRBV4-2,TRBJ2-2,CASRLTTSEKLFF,TGTGCCAGCAGACTTACCACCTCGGAGAAGCTGTTTTTT
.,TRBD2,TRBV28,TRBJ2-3,CASSYEAGSTDTQYF,TGTGCCAGCAGTTATGAAGCGGGAAGCACAGATACGCAGTATTTT
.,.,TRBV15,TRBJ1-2,CATSRDLARTNYGYTF,TGTGCCACCAGCAGAGATCTGGCACGAACTAACTATGGCTACACCTTC
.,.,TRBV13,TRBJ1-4,CASSFRGEKLFF,TGTGCCAGCAGCTTCAGGGGCGAAAAACTGTTTTTT
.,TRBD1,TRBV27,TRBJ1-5,CASSFRGIGQPQHF,TGTGCCAGCAGTTTCAGGGGGATAGGTCAGCCCCAGCATTTT
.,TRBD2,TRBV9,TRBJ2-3,CASSVELAGPDTQYF,TGTGCCAGCAGCGTAGAGCTAGCGGGCCCAGATACGCAGTATTTT
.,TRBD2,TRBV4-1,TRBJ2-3,CASSPLAGSRTDTQYF,TGCGCCAGCAGCCCGCTAGCGGGCAGTCGCACAGATACGCAGTATTTT
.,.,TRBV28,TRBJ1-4,CASSFVTQASEKLFF,TGTGCCAGCAGTTTCGTAACCCAGGCATCTGAAAAACTGTTTTTT
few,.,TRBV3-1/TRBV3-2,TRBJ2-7,CASSRLAEQYF,TGTGCCAGCAGCCGGCTAGCGGAGCAGTACTTC
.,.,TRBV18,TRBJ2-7,CASSPPDRRPYEQYF,TGTGCCAGCTCACCACCTGACAGGAGGCCCTACGAGCAGTACTTC
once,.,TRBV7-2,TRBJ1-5,CASSLGGRINQPQHF,TGTGCCAGCAGCTTAGGTGGCAGGATCAATCAGCCCCAGCATTTT
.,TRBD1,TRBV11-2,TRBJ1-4,CASSLSTTGVEKLFF,TGTGCCAGCAGCTTGAGTACGACAGGGGTTGAAAAACTGTTTTTT
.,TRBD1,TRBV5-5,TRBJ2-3,CASSRGPGQSTDTQYF,TGTGCCAGCAGCCGGGGTCCGGGACAGAGCACAGATACGCAGTATTTT
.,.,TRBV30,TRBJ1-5,CAWNTGTSNQPQHF,TGTGCCTGGAACACCGGGACAAGCAATCAGCCCCAGCATTTT
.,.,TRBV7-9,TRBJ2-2,CASGLFGELFF,TGTGCCAGCGGGCTTTTCGGGGAGCTGTTTTTT